The 31 T cell receptor beta chains in this list originate from one sample, sequenced in a study of cytomegalovirus exposure and HLA in healthy donors. Use of 60 Vbeta and 13 Jbeta primers characterized the PCR. TCRdb's table, derived via immunoSEQ multiplex PCR, lists solely in-frame clones and lacks some. Counted here are about 54,000 clones, approximately 80% occurring once; the ten biggest clones make up 1.4%. Sequencing was performed on PBMCs. The origin of the receptors is a female donor in good health and CMV-seronegative.

V usage is TRBV18 and J usage is TRBJ1-5; 8 bases are shared with TRBD1. The length of the CDR3 is 16 residues. Germline CDR1 and CDR2: KGHSH and LQKENI. V gave up 3 bases and J gave up 0 bases; unmatched junction bases: 4. CDR3 residues: CASSPPGQGSNQPQHF. In DNA, the CDR3 is TGTGCCAGCTCACCGCCTGGACAGGGTAGCAATCAGCCCCAGCATTTT.

This chain connects TRBV30 to TRBJ1-3; tentative D call: TRBD1 (6 bases). CDR3 length equals 15 residues. Germline V gives CDR1 GTSNPN, CDR2 SVGIG (reference sequence). The germline V and J ends were trimmed by 1 base and 4 bases, with 14 bases remaining between them. CDR3 DNA: TGTGCCTGGAGTGGCGGGTATGGGACAGGAAACACCATATATTTT. This encodes CAWSGGYGTGNTIYF.

This clone came up once. The chain employs TRBV6-6 and TRBJ2-7; D not resolved. The CDR3 has 15 amino acids. V lost 5 bases to trimming and J lost 0 bases, with 14 bases between them. Germline V CDR1 and CDR2: MNHNY, SVGAGI (reference sequence). The CDR3 here is CASSPPMPSSYEQYF. DNA of the CDR3: TGTGCCAGCAGTCCGCCTATGCCGAGCTCCTACGAGCAGTACTTC.

The J gene is TRBJ1-4, the V gene TRBV27; 11 bases are shared with TRBD1. The trim removed 5 bases at V and 6 bases at J, leaving 11 bases unmatched. The CDR3 extends over 17 amino acids. Per germline, CDR1 MNHEY and CDR2 SMNVEV (reference sequence). CDR3 residues: CASSKRDRGGRDEKLFF. The CDR3 nucleotides are TGTGCCAGCAGTAAAAGGGACAGGGGGGGACGGGATGAAAAACTGTTTTTT.

The V gene is TRBV6-1, the J gene TRBJ2-3, with a weak D call TRBD1 (5 bases). Trimming removed 10 bases at V and 1 base at J, with 18 bases between. This CDR3 is 15 amino acids long. Per the germline V gene, CDR1 is MNHNS and CDR2 is SASEGT. Here the CDR3 reads CATNQGPWGTDTQYF. CDR3 in DNA: TGTGCCACCAACCAGGGCCCTTGGGGCACAGATACGCAGTATTTT.

This clone was detected once. The V gene is TRBV27, the J gene TRBJ2-3; TRBD1 is a possible D gene (5 bases). Germline loops: CDR1 MNHEY, CDR2 SMNVEV (reference sequence). The CDR3 length is 15 residues. V was shortened by 2 bases and J by 6 bases, with 15 bases between the two germline ends. The CDR3 reads CASSLQGVLRDTQYF. CDR3 DNA sequence: TGTGCCAGCAGTTTACAGGGCGTCTTGAGGGATACGCAGTATTTT.

This chain links TRBV2 with TRBJ1-6; unclear D gene. Trimming pared 3 bases from V and 5 bases from J, leaving 14 bases between. Germline V gives CDR1 SNHLY, CDR2 FYNNEI. This CDR3 spans 16 amino acids. Here the CDR3 reads CASSDLEVLNNSPLHF. DNA for the CDR3: TGTGCCAGCAGTGATTTAGAAGTCCTAAATAATTCACCCCTCCACTTT. The whole variable domain, remainder taken from reference TRBV2 and TRBJ1-6, is EPEVTQTPSHQVTQMGQEVILRCVPISNHLYFYWYRQILGQKVEFLVSFYNNEISEKSEIFDDQFSVERPDGSNFTLKIRSTKLEDSAMYFCASSDLEVLNNSPLHFGNGTRLTVT.

The rearrangement joins TRBV6-5 to TRBJ1-2; 7 bases match TRBD1. CDR3 size: 13 residues. The junction had 9 bases not matched to a gene; V was cut back by 6 bases and J by 8 bases. CDR1 and CDR2 (germline): MNHEY, SVGAGI. CDR3 in amino acids: CASRLQGTGGYTF. Here the CDR3 DNA reads TGTGCCAGCAGACTACAGGGGACGGGGGGCTACACCTTC.

The rearrangement joins TRBV14 to TRBJ2-1; D perhaps matches TRBD1 (6 bases). With 3 bases removed from V and 9 bases from J, the gap between germline ends came to 12 bases. The V gene's germline CDR1 is SGHDN and CDR2 FVKESK. The CDR3 contains 13 residues. CDR3 in DNA: TGTGCCAGCAGCCAGCAGGGGTTTACTGAGCAGTTCTTC. This translates into CASSQQGFTEQFF.

The J gene is TRBJ2-7, the V gene TRBV11-2, with 7 bases lining up with TRBD1. The trim removed 4 bases at V and 6 bases at J, leaving 15 bases unmatched. This CDR3 has 16 amino acids. The germline V gene encodes CDR1 SGHAT and CDR2 FQNNGV. CDR3 amino acids: CASSSYHRGWAGEQYF. In DNA form, the CDR3 reads TGTGCCAGCAGCTCGTATCACAGGGGATGGGCCGGCGAGCAGTACTTC.

The genes are TRBV30 and TRBJ1-1, with 7 bases matching TRBD1. CDR3 size: 14 residues. Trimming took 0 bases from V and 6 from J; bases not matched to a gene: 7. The V gene's germline CDR1 is GTSNPN and CDR2 SVGIG (reference sequence). The CDR3 here is CAWSVQGGRSEAFF. The CDR3 coding sequence is TGTGCCTGGAGTGTTCAGGGGGGAAGGTCTGAAGCTTTCTTT.

This clone was seen once. The gene calls are TRBV5-1 and TRBJ1-2; a possible D gene is TRBD1 (6 bases). CDR1 and CDR2 (germline): SGHRS, YFSETQ. Deletions cut 4 bases from V and 8 bases from J, with 18 bases between. The CDR3 totals 14 residues. The CDR3 DNA is TGCGCCAGCAGCCCGTCAGGGGTCTCCGCGGGCTACACCTTC. As protein: CASSPSGVSAGYTF.

This clone was seen a few times. The J gene is TRBJ1-1, the V gene TRBV15; TRBD1 agrees at 11 bases. The CDR3 has 15 amino acids. Trimming cost V 0 bases and J 6 bases; bases outside gene matches: 3. Germline V gene data show CDR1 as LNHNV and CDR2 as YYDKDF (reference sequence). As DNA, the CDR3 is TGTGCCACCAGCAGAGATCGGGACAGGGGGTCTGAAGCTTTCTTT. It encodes CATSRDRDRGSEAFF.

The rearrangement links TRBV23-1 to TRBJ2-7; 7 bases match TRBD1. TRBV23-1 is given ORF status, its function remaining uncertain. Unmatched junction bases numbered 12, after V lost 2 bases and J lost 5 bases. The CDR3 loop spans 16 amino acids. The CDR3 reads CASSQAMTGLADEQYF. The CDR3 DNA follows: TGCGCCAGCAGTCAAGCGATGACAGGGCTCGCGGACGAGCAGTACTTC.

The chain has TRBV10-3 and TRBJ1-4; D is unclear. Germline CDR1 and CDR2: ENHRY and SYGVKD. Trimming shortened V by 3 bases and J by 8 bases, and 13 bases separated the two germline ends. This CDR3 comprises 14 residues. The CDR3 DNA sequence: TGTGCCATCAGTGAAAGAGGGTCAGCCGAAAAACTGTTTTTT. Its protein is CAISERGSAEKLFF.

This chain uses TRBV4-1 with TRBJ2-5, with unresolved D. Germline V CDR1 and CDR2: MGHRA, YSYEKL. V was pared by 0 bases and J by 8 bases, with 16 bases between. This CDR3 has 15 residues. CDR3 in amino acids: CASSQDLTAPDTQYF. Written as DNA, the CDR3 is TGCGCCAGCAGCCAAGATCTAACAGCCCCAGACACCCAGTACTTC.

Only a few counts were recorded for this clone. The chain links TRBV4-1 to TRBJ1-1, with D unclear. Germline V gives CDR1 MGHRA, CDR2 YSYEKL. With 1 base removed from V and 4 bases from J, the gap between germline ends came to 10 bases. The CDR3 runs 14 residues. The CDR3 sequence is CASSQGPMSTEAFF. The CDR3 bases are TGCGCCAGCAGCCAAGGCCCTATGAGCACTGAAGCTTTCTTT.

A single count supports this clone. The rearrangement joins TRBV6-5 to TRBJ2-7; no clear D. Germline CDR1 reads MNHEY; CDR2 reads SVGAGI. CDR3 size: 15 residues. The germline V and J ends were trimmed by 5 bases and 0 bases, with 14 bases remaining between them. The CDR3 here is CASSLKKFSSYEQYF. CDR3 in DNA: TGTGCCAGCAGTCTAAAGAAGTTTAGCTCCTACGAGCAGTACTTC.

About this clone: One end of the junction does not line up with germline, which may come from a read error. Different DNA sequences within this sample yield the same CDR3. V usage is TRBV11-2 and J usage is TRBJ2-7, with TRBD1 matching 7 bases. The CDR3 is made up of 15 amino acids. CDR1 and CDR2 (germline): SGHAT, FQNNGV. The CDR3, as DNA: TGTGCCAGCAGCTACACAACCGGGACAGCCTATGAGCAGTACTTC. It is translated as CASSYTTGTAYEQYF.

The chain links TRBV2 to TRBJ2-5; possible D gene TRBD2, 7 bases. Looked up from germline, CDR1 is SNHLY and CDR2 is FYNNEI. CDR3 length: 14 amino acids. The V end lost 6 bases, the J end lost 4 bases, and 15 bases lay between the germline ends. The CDR3 spells CASRLRGAGETQYF. In nucleotides, the CDR3 is TGTGCCAGCAGACTACGGGGGGCGGGAGAGACCCAGTACTTC. The variable domain in full, with the rest retrieved from reference TRBV2 and TRBJ2-5, is EPEVTQTPSHQVTQMGQEVILRCVPISNHLYFYWYRQILGQKVEFLVSFYNNEISEKSEIFDDQFSVERPDGSNFTLKIRSTKLEDSAMYFCASRLRGAGETQYFGPGTRLLVL.

The chain employs TRBV19 and TRBJ2-4; no firm D call. The CDR3 consists of 15 residues. CDR1 LNHDA and CDR2 SQIVND come from the germline V gene (reference sequence). Trimming pared 0 bases from V and 0 bases from J, leaving 6 bases between. The CDR3 DNA follows: TGTGCCAGTAGTATAGATCCTCCAGCCAAAAACATTCAGTACTTC. This sequence encodes CASSIDPPAKNIQYF. The full variable domain, completed using reference TRBV19 and TRBJ2-4, is DGGITQSPKYLFRKEGQNVTLSCEQNLNHDAMYWYRQDPGQGLRLIYYSQIVNDFQKGDIAEGYSVSREKKESFPLTVTSAQKNPTAFYLCASSIDPPAKNIQYFGAGTRLSVL.

The chain links TRBV10-3 to TRBJ1-2, with D possibly TRBD1 on 6 matching bases. V was cut by 6 bases and J by 0 bases, with 8 bases left in between. The length of the CDR3 is 13 residues. Germline V gene lookup returns CDR1 ENHRY and CDR2 SYGVKD. The CDR3 region has the DNA TGTGCCATCAGGACAGGTCCTAACTATGGCTACACCTTC. Residues: CAIRTGPNYGYTF.

The genes are TRBV27 and TRBJ1-1, with no clear D. Per germline, CDR1 MNHEY and CDR2 SMNVEV (reference sequence). Trimming shortened V by 6 bases and J by 3 bases, and 5 bases separated the two germline ends. This CDR3 is 11 amino acids long. Written as DNA, the CDR3 is TGTGCCAGCAGACGGTACACTGAAGCTTTCTTT. Its translation: CASRRYTEAFF.

The rearrangement links TRBV25-1 to TRBJ1-1; maybe TRBD1 (5 bases). Germline V gives CDR1 MGHDK, CDR2 SYGVNS. This CDR3 comprises 15 residues. V was clipped by 7 bases and J by 5 bases, with 20 bases between them. CDR3 sequence reads: CASTKHTGIGTEAFF. The CDR3 DNA reads TGTGCCAGCACGAAGCATACAGGAATAGGGACTGAAGCTTTCTTT.

V gene TRBV11-3 combines with J gene TRBJ2-7; D may be TRBD1 (7 bases). CDR1 SGHNT and CDR2 YENEEA come from the germline V gene. The CDR3 contains 15 residues. V shed 5 bases and J shed 7 bases, with 21 bases lying between them. DNA for the CDR3: TGTGCCAGCAGCCCATCCCCGGTTTCAGGGGGGGAGCAGTACTTC. It specifies CASSPSPVSGGEQYF.

This rearrangement joins TRBV7-9 to TRBJ2-2; D not resolved. Germline V gene data show CDR1 as SEHNR and CDR2 as FQNEAQ (reference sequence). V was clipped by 1 base and J by 3 bases, with 15 bases between them. The CDR3 loop spans 17 amino acids. CDR3 coding DNA: TGTGCCAGCAGCTTAGTGGTTGAGGTCTTTGACACCGGGGAGCTGTTTTTT. Its translation is CASSLVVEVFDTGELFF.

The chain combines TRBV6-1 with TRBJ1-1; maybe TRBD1 (5 bases). The CDR3 has 14 residues. Germline CDR1 reads MNHNS; CDR2 reads SASEGT. The V end lost 10 bases, the J end lost 0 bases, and 15 bases lay between the germline ends. This CDR3 is CATQRGYLNTEAFF. The CDR3 DNA follows: TGTGCCACTCAACGGGGGTATTTGAACACTGAAGCTTTCTTT.

The rearrangement uses TRBV7-8 and TRBJ2-7; tentative D call: TRBD1 (6 bases). The germline gives CDR1 SGHVS, CDR2 FQNEAQ. Trimming removed 4 bases from V and 3 bases from J, with 19 bases in between. This CDR3 has 16 amino acids. Here the CDR3 DNA reads TGTGCCAGCAGCTCAAGTGGTGACAGGCCGATCTACGAGCAGTACTTC. Protein sequence: CASSSSGDRPIYEQYF.

The V call is TRBV7-3, the J call TRBJ2-1; 8 nucleotides agree with TRBD2. Trimming at V came to 6 bases and at J to 1 base, leaving 2 bases not matched to a gene. Looked up from germline, CDR1 is SGHTA and CDR2 is FQGTGA. The CDR3 has 14 amino acids. CDR3 coding DNA: TGTGCCAGCAGGAGACTAGCGTCCTACAATGAGCAGTTCTTC. Translation gives CASRRLASYNEQFF.

The chain carries TRBV6-5 and TRBJ1-1; D possibly corresponds to TRBD1 (6 bases). The CDR3 is 13 amino acids. V lost 2 bases and J 10 bases, leaving 14 bases between the germline ends. Per germline, CDR1 MNHEY and CDR2 SVGAGI. Here the CDR3 DNA reads TGTGCCAGCAGTTACAAGAGGGGGAGAGGAGCTTTCTTT. Protein sequence: CASSYKRGRGAFF.

The sample holds a few counts of this clone. This chain uses TRBV4-1 with TRBJ1-2; no clear D gene. The V and J ends lost 0 bases and 5 bases respectively, with 19 bases between them. CDR1 and CDR2 (germline): MGHRA, YSYEKL. There are 17 residues in the CDR3. The CDR3 protein is CASSQDSWNRRTYGYTF. The CDR3 region has the DNA TGCGCCAGCAGCCAAGATAGTTGGAACCGGAGGACTTATGGCTACACCTTC.